The 5 T cell receptor beta chains below all came from one sample that was sequenced in a study of T-cell reconstitution after alpha-beta-depleted transplantation in children. Unique molecular identifiers were built into the TCRbeta library. TCRdb independently ran MiXCR on the PCR reads; one entry per CDR3 protein. The table includes about 540,000 distinct CDR3 sequences, about 18% detected once. The material sequenced was PBMCs from the stem cell graft donor, taken from the stem cell graft. The receptors derive from a human donor who donated a stem cell graft to a child with acute lymphoblastic leukemia.

This clonotype occurred once. The chain combines TRBV9 with TRBJ2-2; 9 bases align to TRBD2. Trimming at V came to 3 bases and at J to 6 bases, leaving 9 bases not matched to a gene. The CDR3 is 16 amino acids. Germline CDR1 SGDLS, CDR2 YYNGEE. The CDR3 sequence: CASSGPPGLAAGELFF. As DNA, the CDR3 is TGTGCCAGCAGCGGTCCTCCGGGACTAGCCGCCGGGGAGCTGTTTTTT.

The V call is TRBV18, the J call TRBJ1-2, with 10 bases identical to TRBD1. Trimming removed 3 bases from V and 4 bases from J; junction bases left unmatched: 5. Germline V gene lookup returns CDR1 KGHSH and CDR2 LQKENI. The CDR3 loop spans 15 amino acids. CDR3 in DNA: TGTGCCAGCTCACCCGGGGACAGGGGAATCTATGGCTACACCTTC. It is translated as CASSPGDRGIYGYTF.

A few counts support this clonotype. The chain employs TRBV5-6 and TRBJ1-4, with D unclear. Per germline, CDR1 SGHDT and CDR2 YYEEEE. This CDR3 comprises 15 residues. Trimming took 0 bases from V and 8 from J, leaving 14 bases between them. This CDR3 reads CASSLAPALSEKLFF. CDR3 DNA: TGTGCCAGCAGCTTGGCTCCCGCACTTTCCGAAAAACTGTTTTTT. The full variable domain, its missing parts supplied by reference TRBV5-6 and TRBJ1-4, is DAGVTQSPTHLIKTRGQQVTLRCSPKSGHDTVSWYQQALGQGPQFIFQYYEEEERQRGNFPDRFSGHQFPNYSSELNVNALLLGDSALYLCASSLAPALSEKLFFGSGTQLSVL.

The V gene is TRBV15, the J gene TRBJ2-1, with TRBD2 matching 8 bases. The trim removed 0 bases at V and 12 bases at J, leaving 1 base unmatched. CDR3 length: 12 residues. The germline CDR1 and CDR2 sequences are LNHNV and YYDKDF (reference sequence). The CDR3 DNA reads TGTGCCACCAGCAGAGAAGGACTAGCGCAGTTCTTC. Encoded protein: CATSREGLAQFF.

This clonotype was seen a handful of times. The genes are TRBV11-2 and TRBJ2-5; the match to TRBD2 covers 8 bases. V was clipped by 2 bases and J by 1 base; unmatched bases: 12. CDR1 is SGHAT, CDR2 FQNNGV, per germline. This CDR3 has 18 residues. The DNA of the CDR3 is TGTGCCAGCAGCTTAAGGTTCTTCAGCGGGAGCCGCCAAGAGACCCAGTACTTC. It translates to CASSLRFFSGSRQETQYF.